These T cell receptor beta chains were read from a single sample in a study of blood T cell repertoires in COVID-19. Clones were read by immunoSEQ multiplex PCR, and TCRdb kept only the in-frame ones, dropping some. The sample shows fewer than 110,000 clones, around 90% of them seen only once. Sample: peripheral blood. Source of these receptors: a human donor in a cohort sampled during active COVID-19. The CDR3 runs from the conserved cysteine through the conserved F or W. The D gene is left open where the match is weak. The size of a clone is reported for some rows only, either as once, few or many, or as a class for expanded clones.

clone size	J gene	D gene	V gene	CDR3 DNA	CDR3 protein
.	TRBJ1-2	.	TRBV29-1	TGCAGCGTTTCTAGACCGGGAGACGGCTATGGCTACACCTTC	CSVSRPGDGYGYTF
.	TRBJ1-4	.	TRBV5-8	TGTGCCAGCAGCTTGGACAGGGTGGTGGAAAAACTGTTTTTT	CASSLDRVVEKLFF
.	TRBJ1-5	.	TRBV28	TGTGCCAGCAGTTCCCTTATCCAGCCCCAGCATTTT	CASSSLIQPQHF
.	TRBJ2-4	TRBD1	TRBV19	TGTGCCAGTAGGGATCACAGGGGGCCTGGGGACATTCAGTACTTC	CASRDHRGPGDIQYF
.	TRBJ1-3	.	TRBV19	TGTGCCAGTAGTATCGGTCCGGCTTGGGGAGGCTCTGGAAACACCATATATTTT	CASSIGPAWGGSGNTIYF
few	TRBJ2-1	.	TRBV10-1	TGCGCCAGCAGTGAGGGGGGGGGCCTCCAATCCTACAATGAGCAGTTCTTC	CASSEGGGLQSYNEQFF
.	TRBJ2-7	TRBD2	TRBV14	TGTGCCAGCAGCCACGGTTACAGCCGGGCTAGCGGGAGGAACACCTACGAGCAGTACTTC	CASSHGYSRASGRNTYEQYF
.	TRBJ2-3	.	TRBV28	TGTGCCAGCAGTTTCGCCGGAGGTTATTTTGGCACAGATACGCAGTATTTT	CASSFAGGYFGTDTQYF
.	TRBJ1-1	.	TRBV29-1	TGCAGCGTTGAAACCAGGCTGAACACTGAAGCTTTCTTT	CSVETRLNTEAFF
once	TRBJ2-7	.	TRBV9	TGTGCCAGCAGCCCGCTAGGGGCCCCCTCCTACGAGCAGTACTTC	CASSPLGAPSYEQYF
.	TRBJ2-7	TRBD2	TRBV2	TGTGCCAGCAGTGAACCAGCGGGGGCCGTGTACGAGCAGTACTTC	CASSEPAGAVYEQYF
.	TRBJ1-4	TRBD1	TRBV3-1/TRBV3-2	TGTGCCAGCAGCCGAAGAGGACAGGGGGCTAGGGAAAAACTGTTTTTT	CASSRRGQGAREKLFF
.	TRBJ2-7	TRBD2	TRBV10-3	TGTGCCATCAGATCTAGCGGGGGCTACGAGCAGTACTTC	CAIRSSGGYEQYF
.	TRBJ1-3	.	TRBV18	TGTGCCAGCTCACCAAGAGACAGAGCCCCTTCCTCTGGAAACACCATATATTTT	CASSPRDRAPSSGNTIYF
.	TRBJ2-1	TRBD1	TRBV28	TGTGCCAGCAGTTCCTCCGGGACAGGATACAATGAGCAGTTCTTC	CASSSSGTGYNEQFF
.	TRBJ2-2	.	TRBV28	TGTGCCAGCAGACATGTCCTCGAGGGCACCGGGGAGCTGTTTTTT	CASRHVLEGTGELFF
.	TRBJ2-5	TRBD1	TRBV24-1	TGTGCCACCAGTGATTTGGACAGGGGTTGGCAGACCCAGTACTTC	CATSDLDRGWQTQYF
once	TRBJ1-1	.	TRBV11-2	TGTGCCGGCGGCGGGGGAACCACTGAAGCTTTCTTT	CAGGGGTTEAFF
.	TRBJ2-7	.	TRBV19	TGTGCCAGTAGTATAAGCGGCGAGCAGTACTTC	CASSISGEQYF
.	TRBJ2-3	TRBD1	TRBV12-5	TGTGCTAGTGCCAAGGGCAGGGGGACAGATACGCAGTATTTT	CASAKGRGTDTQYF
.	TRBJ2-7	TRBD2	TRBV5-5	TGTGCCAGCAGCTTGTCCTCAACTAGCGGGTTCTACGAGCAGTACTTC	CASSLSSTSGFYEQYF
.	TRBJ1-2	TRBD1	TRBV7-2	TGTGCCAGCAGCGCTGGACAGGGGGCTAACTATGGCTACACCTTC	CASSAGQGANYGYTF
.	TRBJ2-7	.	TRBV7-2	TGTGCCAGCAGCCCTAGAGCAGCCACCTACGAGCAGTACTTC	CASSPRAATYEQYF